This T cell receptor beta chain was captured by sequencing in a study of cytomegalovirus exposure and HLA in healthy donors (dated by TCRdb to about 2017). For context, the study as a whole: An earlier analysis of several hundred of the donors reported 250 to 350 Gb of sequence data and 95 million to 130 million unique TCR beta sequences obtained from about 179 million T cells. An early release covering about 600 HLA-typed donors comprised around 300 gigabases of sequencing data and tens of millions of unique TCR sequences. The genetic ancestry cluster associated with self-reported Caucasian donors included 80% to 90% of the 350 to 500 genotyped donors. The study aimed to test whether cataloging public T cell receptors could reveal signatures of past pathogen exposure. The study profiled the T cell repertoires of more than 500 subjects by immunosequencing and related them to cytomegalovirus serostatus. Along with the approximately 620-subject first cohort, a separate validation cohort of over a hundred different subjects was used. High-throughput TCR immunosequencing, statistical association of individual TCRs with disease status, and machine learning were combined to predict cytomegalovirus infection status. A later analysis re-analyzed previously published TCR beta repertoires from 666 donors and added high-resolution HLA genotyping to study TCR occurrence patterns. Rather than drawing on any new phenotypic data, the later analysis identified candidate immune exposures from TCR beta sequences and the way those sequences occurred across donors. In an earlier analysis of roughly 600 of the donors, high-throughput TCR beta sequencing was used to judge whether each TCR beta V gene segment behaved as functional or pseudogenic. Alongside the repertoire data, information on donor age, sex, ethnicity and CMV serostatus was compiled. Genome-wide SNP genotypes for about 60% of the 666 donors were used in a later genetic analysis, which treated that subset as a discovery cohort. Every discovery cohort repertoire had been produced on one sequencing platform. Class I and class II HLA loci were covered by the typing at four-digit resolution. The number of donors typed differed by locus, with roughly 620-630 for A, B, C, DRB1 and DQB1, around 500 for DQA1, 606 for DPA1, and around 450 for DPB1. About five DR-DQ haplotypes were treated as single units for association and clustering because of strong linkage in the cohort. Among 300 to 500 genotyped donors of the cohort, an average of approximately 220,000 unique TCR beta nucleotide sequences was sequenced per donor, of which about 18% were non-productive.

Points the paper makes about the study in general: In an earlier analysis of 450 to 750 of the donors, most TCR beta V segments appeared in productive rearrangements about 87% or about 30% of the time, broadly matching IMGT annotations. In vitro tests confirmed that a few of the cytomegalovirus-associated TCR beta chains recognize cytomegalovirus antigens. Across donors, most TCR sequences were observed very rarely, whereas some public TCRs were present in many individuals. Linkage disequilibrium might explain the correlated functional status among segregating V segments, but an unknown experimental factor could not be ruled out. A later analysis associated some 17,000 TCR beta sequences with specific HLA alleles at a false discovery rate of 0.05. The sequencing pipeline was judged likely to have produced a cluster of highly shared sequence variants as a technical artifact. Because the 87-base-pair reads could not distinguish some IMGT-functional V segments, including TRBV6-2 and TRBV6-3, those segments were excluded. A later analysis found that TCR association rates varied across HLA loci, with DRB1 alleles showing the most associated TCRs and HLA-C alleles the fewest. The cohort was sequenced for TCR beta chains only, and without alpha or paired-chain data the features that could be detected were limited. According to a later analysis, parvovirus B19, influenza, CMV and Epstein-Barr virus appeared linked to several top co-occurrence clusters. Compared with equally common non-associated chains, HLA-associated TCR beta chains in a later analysis were more clonally expanded and had lower generation probabilities. In a later genetic analysis, fewer N-insertions in productive TCRs were reported among donors in an Asian-associated ancestry cluster than the roughly 700-donor mean. V-gene and J-gene trimming of TCR beta chains was associated with a missense DCLRE1C variant in a later genetic analysis, and the association was replicated in an independent cohort. Strong co-occurrence of HLA alleles, especially DR and DQ, made assigning TCR associations to individual alleles difficult. CMV serostatus was the only immune exposure information available for the cohort. According to the authors, the approach could potentially be generalized to other disease states and immunological phenotypes. Because HLA typing was missing for some donors at each locus, association tests included only the typed subset. Roughly uniform sequencing depth across donors was assumed in presence/absence analyses, although this assumption may not hold. Because counts were too low, roughly 18 rarely observed V segments, including chromosome 9 orphons, were left out of the earlier analysis of a few hundred of the donors. A later analysis found that most CMV-associated TCR beta chains appeared HLA-restricted, with HLA associations seemingly driven largely by CMV exposure. A further reported finding was that TCR beta sequences accurately predicted the HLA-A and HLA-B alleles for most subjects in the first cohort. The classifier was reported to diagnose cytomegalovirus status with high specificity and sensitivity in both the original and validation cohorts. The study gave a list of about 170 TCR beta chains associated with cytomegalovirus.

Trimming removed 3 bases from V and 11 bases from J; the gene matches leave 12 bases unexplained. The germline V gene supplies CDR1 SGHDT and CDR2 YYEEEE. Counted from cysteine to phenylalanine, this CDR3 has 15 amino acids. The CDR3 DNA has 45 bases and is translated from base 1. Libraries were built with the immunoSEQ multiplex PCR assay. A mixture of 60 forward primers for TCR Vbeta segments and 13 reverse primers for TCR Jbeta segments was used in the multiplex PCR. The CDR3 region of rearranged TCR beta genes was amplified from genomic DNA with a multiplex PCR assay. The amplified TCR beta libraries were sequenced on the Illumina HiSeq System as 87-base-pair reads. The paper's processing steps were these. Across the roughly 700 repertoires, a later analysis counted roughly 84 million unique TCR beta chains, 8.5 million to 12 million of which were shared by at least two donors. A nearest-neighbor algorithm error-corrected the raw reads and collapsed the reads into unique sequences, merging closely related sequences to remove PCR and sequencing errors. CDR3 sequences were aligned to IMGT reference sequences to assign V, D and J gene segments. Each retained sequence needed at least a six-nucleotide match to both a V gene segment and a J gene segment. Rearrangements were called productive when the CDR3 lacked stop codons and stayed in frame with V and J; all others were non-productive. CDR3 was defined by IMGT convention, running from the second conserved V-encoded cysteine to the conserved J-encoded phenylalanine. The earlier analysis of approximately 500 of the donors excluded sequences that lacked an unambiguous match to a single V gene segment. In an earlier analysis of more than 500 of the donors, a V segment was called functional when productive rearrangements were above 56.7%, and segregating when the standard deviation between donors exceeded 5%. A statistical classification framework was developed to diagnose cytomegalovirus status using the catalog of TCR beta chain sequences. In a later analysis, V and J genes were assigned by comparing TCR nucleotide sequences against IMGT/GENE-DB human TR gene sequences. The TCRdist pipeline was used in a later analysis to assign CDR3 sequences and most-parsimonious VDJ recombination scenarios. A later analysis defined each TCR beta chain by its CDR3 amino acid sequence plus V-gene family, and excluded reads lacking a unique V-gene family. A later analysis removed several hundred highly shared, low-generation-probability nucleotide sequences to deal with suspected cross-contamination and a sequencing artifact. In a later analysis, a clonal expansion index was calculated for each public chain from normalized within-repertoire ranks of inferred template counts. In a later analysis, generation probabilities were computed using a VDJ recombination model fitted to out-of-frame rearrangements, and the results were checked against IGoR. In a later analysis, hypergeometric tests were used to score TCR-TCR, TCR-HLA and TCR-CMV co-occurrence, with a repertoire-size bias correction applied to TCR pairs. In a later analysis, false discovery rates were estimated by permuting HLA or CMV assignments 20 times. In a later analysis, co-occurring TCRs were grouped using DBSCAN, and TCRdist sequence similarity was added for clustering within HLA-allele-positive subsets. For co-occurrence clustering, repertoires with fewer than 30,000 or more than 120,000 public chains were excluded, along with four or five repertoires with anomalous nucleotide sharing. Here the immuneACCESS table is served through TCRdb, limited to in-frame sequences with V and J called. Missing clones are a known gap in these copies; in checked studies unresolved V genes cover under half, and the rest lacks a known reason. For V, J and clone size, that table is used; D and trimming come from the DNA. Per the sample table, the count is 150,000 to 200,000 clones. The biggest ten clones account for approximately 0.72% of the sample.

As to this clone: Its antigen target is currently unknown.

In total, about 650 healthy bone marrow donors made up the cohort. All cohort members were sampled while nominally healthy, although unrecorded immune exposures were likely present. The donor was CMV seropositive and was included in the group of about 290 seropositive cohort members. A peripheral blood sample was provided by each donor, and peripheral blood mononuclear cells were used for TCR beta sequencing. The Qiagen DNeasy Blood Extraction Kit was used to extract genomic DNA from the blood cell samples. The source of this sequence is a woman under 30 in good health and CMV-seropositive. The sequence joins TRBV5-6 to TRBJ1-5; TRBD1 aligns with 9 central bases. The source material was PBMCs. The CDR3 in this case is CASSSRDRALRAQHF. The DNA is TGTGCCAGCAGCTCCCGGGACAGGGCCCTGAGAGCCCAGCATTTT.